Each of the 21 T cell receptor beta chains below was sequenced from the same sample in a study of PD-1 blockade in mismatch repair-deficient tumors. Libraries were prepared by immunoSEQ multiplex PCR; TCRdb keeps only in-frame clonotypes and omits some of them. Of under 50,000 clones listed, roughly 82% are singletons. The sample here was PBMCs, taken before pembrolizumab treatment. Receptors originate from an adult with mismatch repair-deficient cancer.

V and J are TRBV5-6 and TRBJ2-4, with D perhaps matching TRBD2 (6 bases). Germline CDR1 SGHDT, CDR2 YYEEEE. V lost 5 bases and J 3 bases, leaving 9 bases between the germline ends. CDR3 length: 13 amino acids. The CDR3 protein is CASRFGSKNIQYF. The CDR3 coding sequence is TGTGCCAGCAGGTTCGGGAGCAAAAACATTCAGTACTTC.

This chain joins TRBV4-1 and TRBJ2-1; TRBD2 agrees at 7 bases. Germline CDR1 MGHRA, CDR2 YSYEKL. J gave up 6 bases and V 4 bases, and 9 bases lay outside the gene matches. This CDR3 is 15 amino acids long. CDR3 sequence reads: CASSLSASGFNEQFF. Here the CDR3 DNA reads TGCGCCAGCAGCCTCTCGGCTAGCGGTTTCAATGAGCAGTTCTTC.

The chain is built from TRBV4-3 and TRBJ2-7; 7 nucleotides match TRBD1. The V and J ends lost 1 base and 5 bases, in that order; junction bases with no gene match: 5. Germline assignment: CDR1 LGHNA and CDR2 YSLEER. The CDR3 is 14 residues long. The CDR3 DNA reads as TGCGCCAGCAGCCAAGGACAGGGCTTCGACGAGCAGTACTTC. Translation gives CASSQGQGFDEQYF.

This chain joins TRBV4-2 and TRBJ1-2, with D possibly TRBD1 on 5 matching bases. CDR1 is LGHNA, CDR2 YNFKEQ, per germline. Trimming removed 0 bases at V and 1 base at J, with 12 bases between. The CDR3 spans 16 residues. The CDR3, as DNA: TGTGCCAGCAGCCAAGAGAGCCAGGGACTTAACTATGGCTACACCTTC. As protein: CASSQESQGLNYGYTF.

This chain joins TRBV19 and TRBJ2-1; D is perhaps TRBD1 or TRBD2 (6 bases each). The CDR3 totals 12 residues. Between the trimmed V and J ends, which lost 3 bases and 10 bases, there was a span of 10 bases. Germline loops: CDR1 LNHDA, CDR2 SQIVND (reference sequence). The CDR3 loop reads CASSMGGVEQFF. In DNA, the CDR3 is TGTGCCAGTAGTATGGGGGGCGTCGAGCAGTTCTTC. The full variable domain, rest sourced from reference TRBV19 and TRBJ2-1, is DGGITQSPKYLFRKEGQNVTLSCEQNLNHDAMYWYRQDPGQGLRLIYYSQIVNDFQKGDIAEGYSVSREKKESFPLTVTSAQKNPTAFYLCASSMGGVEQFFGPGTRLTVL.

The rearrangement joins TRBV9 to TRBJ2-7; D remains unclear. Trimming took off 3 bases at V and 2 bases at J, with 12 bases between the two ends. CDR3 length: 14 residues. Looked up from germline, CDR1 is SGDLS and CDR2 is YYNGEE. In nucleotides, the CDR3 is TGTGCCAGCAGCGCCAGGTGGGAAACCTACGAGCAGTACTTC. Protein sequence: CASSARWETYEQYF.

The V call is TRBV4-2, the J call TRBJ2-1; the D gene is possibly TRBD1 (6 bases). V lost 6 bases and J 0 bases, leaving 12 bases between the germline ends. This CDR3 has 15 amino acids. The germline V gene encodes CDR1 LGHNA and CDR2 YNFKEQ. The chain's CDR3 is CASRADRNSYNEQFF. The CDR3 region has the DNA TGTGCCAGCAGAGCAGACAGGAACTCCTACAATGAGCAGTTCTTC.

The CDR3 DNA follows: TGTGCCAGCAGAGCGACTCCTTATGAGCAGTTCTTC. This encodes CASRATPYEQFF. The rearrangement joins TRBV27 to TRBJ2-1, with D unresolved. V was trimmed by 6 bases and J by 8 bases, leaving 11 bases between them. Germline-derived CDR1 and CDR2 are MNHEY and SMNVEV (reference sequence). This CDR3 is 12 amino acids long.

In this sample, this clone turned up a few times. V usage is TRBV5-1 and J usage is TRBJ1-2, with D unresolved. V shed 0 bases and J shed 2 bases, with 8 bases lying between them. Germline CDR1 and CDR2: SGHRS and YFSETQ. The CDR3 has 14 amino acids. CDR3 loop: CASSLDGQNYGYTF. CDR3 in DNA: TGCGCCAGCAGCTTGGATGGGCAGAACTATGGCTACACCTTC.

CDR3 sequence: CASSPGTSGVVGADTQYF. DNA for the CDR3: TGTGCCAGCTCCCCCGGGACTAGCGGGGTCGTAGGCGCAGATACGCAGTATTTT. J is TRBJ2-3 and V is TRBV18; 13 nucleotides align to TRBD2. The germline V gene has CDR1 KGHSH and CDR2 LQKENI. CDR3 length: 18 residues. V trimming: 6 bases; J trimming: 4 bases; junction bases outside the gene matches: 13.

The CDR3 here is CASSHRDNRLSGNTIYF. The CDR3 DNA sequence: TGCGCCAGCAGCCACCGGGACAACCGACTCTCTGGAAACACCATATATTTT. The rearrangement joins TRBV4-1 to TRBJ1-3; perhaps TRBD1 as D (6 bases). Germline values: CDR1 MGHRA, CDR2 YSYEKL. There are 17 residues in the CDR3. Trimming left V 3 bases short and J 0 bases short, with 15 bases between.

CDR3 protein: CASSSEGLAKPYEQYF. CDR3 nucleotides: TGTGCCAGCAGCTCAGAGGGACTAGCTAAGCCCTACGAGCAGTACTTC. The V and J genes are TRBV7-6 and TRBJ2-7; TRBD2 agrees at 9 bases. The length of the CDR3 is 16 residues. V lost 4 bases to trimming and J lost 2 bases; unmatched junction nucleotides: 9. CDR1 is SGHVS, CDR2 FNYEAQ, per germline.

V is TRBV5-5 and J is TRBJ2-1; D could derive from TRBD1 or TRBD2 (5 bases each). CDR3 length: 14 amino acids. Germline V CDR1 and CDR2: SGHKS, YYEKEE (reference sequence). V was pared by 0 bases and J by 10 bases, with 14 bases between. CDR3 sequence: CASSLAAGTREQFF. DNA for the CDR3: TGTGCCAGCAGCTTGGCCGCAGGGACGAGGGAGCAGTTCTTC.

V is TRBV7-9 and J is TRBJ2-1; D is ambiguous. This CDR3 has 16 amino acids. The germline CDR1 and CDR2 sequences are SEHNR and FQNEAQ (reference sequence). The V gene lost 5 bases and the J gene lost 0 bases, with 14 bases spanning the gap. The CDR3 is CASSPKPQSSYNEQFF. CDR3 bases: TGTGCCAGCAGCCCAAAGCCCCAGAGCTCCTACAATGAGCAGTTCTTC.

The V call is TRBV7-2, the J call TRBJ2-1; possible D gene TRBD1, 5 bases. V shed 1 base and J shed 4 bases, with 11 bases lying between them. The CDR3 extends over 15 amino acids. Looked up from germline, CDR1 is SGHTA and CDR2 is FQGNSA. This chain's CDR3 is CASSLEGFGYNEQFF. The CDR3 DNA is TGTGCCAGCAGCTTAGAGGGGTTTGGTTACAATGAGCAGTTCTTC.

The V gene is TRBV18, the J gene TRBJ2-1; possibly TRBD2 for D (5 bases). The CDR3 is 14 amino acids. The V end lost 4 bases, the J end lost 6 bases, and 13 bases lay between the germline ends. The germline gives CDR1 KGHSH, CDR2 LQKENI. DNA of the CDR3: TGTGCCAGCTCACTTAAGGAGGCAGTCAATGAGCAGTTCTTC. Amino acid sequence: CASSLKEAVNEQFF.

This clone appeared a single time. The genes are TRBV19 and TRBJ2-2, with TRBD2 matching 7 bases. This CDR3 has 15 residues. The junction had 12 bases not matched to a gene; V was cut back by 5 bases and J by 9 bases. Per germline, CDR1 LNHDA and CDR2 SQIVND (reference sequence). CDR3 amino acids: CASSPVGAGRRELFF. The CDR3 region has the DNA TGTGCCAGTAGTCCCGTCGGAGCGGGACGAAGGGAGCTGTTTTTT.

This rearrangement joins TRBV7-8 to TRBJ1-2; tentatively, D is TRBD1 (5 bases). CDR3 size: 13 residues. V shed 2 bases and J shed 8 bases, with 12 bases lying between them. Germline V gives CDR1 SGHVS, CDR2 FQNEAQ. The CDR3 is CASSLRAGIGYTF. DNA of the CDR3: TGTGCCAGCAGCTTAAGGGCAGGGATCGGCTACACCTTC.

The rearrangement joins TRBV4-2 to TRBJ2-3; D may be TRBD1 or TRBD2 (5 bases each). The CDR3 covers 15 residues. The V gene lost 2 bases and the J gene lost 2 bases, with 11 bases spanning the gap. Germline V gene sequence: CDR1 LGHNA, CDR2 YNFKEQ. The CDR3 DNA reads TGTGCCAGCAGCCAAAATGAGGGGTCCACAGATACGCAGTATTTT. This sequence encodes CASSQNEGSTDTQYF.

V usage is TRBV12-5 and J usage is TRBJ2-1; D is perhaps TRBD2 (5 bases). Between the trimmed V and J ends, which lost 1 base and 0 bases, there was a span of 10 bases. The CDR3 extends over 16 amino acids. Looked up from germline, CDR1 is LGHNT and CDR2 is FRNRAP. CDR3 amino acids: CASGLGGRSSYNEQFF. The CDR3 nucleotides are TGTGCTAGTGGTTTGGGCGGGCGTAGCTCCTACAATGAGCAGTTCTTC.

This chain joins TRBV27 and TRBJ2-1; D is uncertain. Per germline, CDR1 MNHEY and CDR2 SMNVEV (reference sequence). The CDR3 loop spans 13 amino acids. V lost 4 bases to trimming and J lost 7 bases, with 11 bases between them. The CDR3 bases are TGTGCCAGCAGTTACGACTGGCAGAATGAGCAGTTCTTC. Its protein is CASSYDWQNEQFF.